This T cell receptor beta chain comes out of a study of ipilimumab plus nivolumab after autologous stem cell transplantation. About the study: A median of roughly eight nivolumab and a few ipilimumab doses were given. Notes on the study in general: Authors suggest TCR repertoire, Treg phenotype and gut microbiota support further study.

With regard to this clone: Its antigen is currently unknown.

The germline V gene encodes CDR1 SGHAT and CDR2 FQNNGV. The CDR3 has 16 amino acids. Trimming removed 0 bases from V and 1 base from J; junction bases left unmatched: 5. Patients got ipilimumab 1 mg/kg beginning 14 to 28 days post-transplant. Patients received nivolumab 3 mg/kg at weeks 1, 4, 7, 10, then fortnightly to week 26. Method: immunoSEQ multiplex PCR; TCRdb's copy keeps in-frame clones and lacks some. The sample shows fewer than 30,000 clones, 86% of them seen only once. Material: PBMCs, obtained in a trial of ipilimumab plus nivolumab as post-transplant consolidation. The clonotype was recovered from a male donor with diffuse large B-cell lymphoma. The V call is TRBV11-2, the J call TRBJ1-2; 7 nucleotides align to TRBD1. CDR3 coding DNA: TGTGCCAGCAGCTTAGATAGAGACAGGGTTAACTATGGCTACACCTTC. It encodes CASSLDRDRVNYGYTF.